The T cell receptor (beta chain) described here comes from a study of blood T cell repertoires in COVID-19. Study details: Some COVID-19 samples were acute and others convalescent; all came from the United States, Italy and Spain. The cDNA or gDNA used as material had been derived from T cells, B-cell-depleted T cells, or PBMCs.

Assay: immunoSEQ multiplex PCR; the TCRdb copy retains only in-frame clones and omits some. The sample consists of 120,000 to 150,000 clones, approximately 82% of them appearing once. In germline, CDR1 is SGDLS, CDR2 YYNGEE. The CDR3 totals 18 residues. Trimming cost V 1 base and J 0 bases, with 16 bases left between them. V usage is TRBV9 and J usage is TRBJ2-2, with D perhaps TRBD2 (6 bases). Sequences were obtained from peripheral blood. This sequence was found in a woman between 45 and 65 years old in a cohort sampled during active or convalescent COVID-19. The CDR3 sequence: CASSVIGAAGPNTGELFF. In DNA, the CDR3 is TGTGCCAGCAGCGTAATTGGGGCTGCGGGACCGAACACCGGGGAGCTGTTTTTT. The full variable domain, in which reference TRBV9 and TRBJ2-2 provide the parts outside the CDR3, is DSGVTQTPKHLITATGQRVTLRCSPRSGDLSVYWYQQSLDQGLQFLIQYYNGEERAKGNILERFSAQQFPDLHSELNLSSLELGDSALYFCASSVIGAAGPNTGELFFGEGSRLTVL.